The sequence of this T cell receptor (beta chain) was determined in a study of blood T cell repertoires in COVID-19. The germline CDR1 and CDR2 sequences are LGHNA and YNFKEQ. CDR3 size: 13 residues. The V end lost 6 bases, the J end lost 0 bases, and 8 bases lay between the germline ends. Repertoires were generated with immunoSEQ multiplex PCR, while TCRdb's copy carries only in-frame clones and drops some. The sample gives about 150,000 clones, roughly nine tenths of which show up once; roughly 15% is in the top ten. The sequence was obtained from a woman in her thirties or forties with acute or convalescent COVID-19. The specimen sequenced was peripheral blood. V is TRBV4-2 and J is TRBJ1-2, with D hard to call. CDR3 nucleotide sequence: TGTGCCAGCAGGACGACACCTAACTATGGCTACACCTTC. This codes for CASRTTPNYGYTF.